The rows below give T cell receptor beta chains drawn from one sample of a study of Ad26.COV2.S vaccination and SARS-CoV-2 variants. The repertoire was sequenced with immunoSEQ multiplex PCR; TCRdb's copy has only in-frame clones and lacks some. The sample carries hundreds of thousands of clones, about 87% recorded once. This material consisted of peripheral blood, taken in a trial of Ad26.COV2.S vaccine versus placebo. The source of these receptors is a person aged 18 to 65 who received the Ad26.COV2.S COVID-19 vaccine or a placebo. Each CDR3 is given with its conserved first and last residue. The D gene is left open where the match is weak. Size tells how often a clone was seen (once, few, many) or the class of an expanded clone, and some rows leave it out.

j_call d_call clone_size v_call cdr3_aa cdr3_nt
TRBJ1-1 - - TRBV12-5 CASALGWNTEAFF TGTGCTAGTGCCCTAGGCTGGAACACTGAAGCTTTCTTT
TRBJ2-5 - - TRBV30 CAWTQVVQETQYF TGTGCCTGGACTCAGGTAGTTCAAGAGACCCAGTACTTC
TRBJ2-1 - - TRBV10-3 CAISQGQSSYNEQFF TGTGCCATCAGTCAAGGACAGAGCTCCTACAATGAGCAGTTCTTC
TRBJ1-1 - - TRBV18 CASSAEEANTEAFF TGTGCCAGCTCAGCCGAAGAGGCCAACACTGAAGCTTTCTTT
TRBJ2-5 TRBD2 - TRBV2 CASSEASGRRGETQYF TGTGCCAGCAGTGAAGCTAGCGGGAGGAGGGGAGAGACCCAGTACTTC
TRBJ2-1 TRBD2 - TRBV19 CASTPGAGEGEQFF TGTGCCAGTACCCCTGGAGCGGGAGAGGGTGAGCAGTTCTTC
TRBJ1-1 - - TRBV19 CASSHRGDTEAFF TGTGCCAGTAGTCATCGCGGGGACACTGAAGCTTTCTTT
TRBJ2-5 TRBD1 - TRBV2 CASNFGTGGTETQYF TGTGCCAGCAACTTCGGGACAGGGGGTACAGAGACCCAGTACTTC
TRBJ2-1 - - TRBV27 CASSLGSFSYNEQFF TGTGCCAGCAGTCTAGGCAGTTTTTCCTACAATGAGCAGTTCTTC
TRBJ2-7 - - TRBV7-9 CASDTTLREFNFGEQYF TGTGCCAGTGATACGACCCTGCGGGAATTTAATTTCGGCGAGCAGTACTTC
TRBJ1-1 TRBD1 - TRBV6-4 CASSEQGPTEAFF TGTGCCAGCAGCGAACAGGGGCCCACTGAAGCTTTCTTT
TRBJ1-1 - once TRBV5-1 CASSLSTGKNTEAFF TGCGCCAGCAGCCTATCGACGGGGAAGAACACTGAAGCTTTCTTT
TRBJ1-1 - - TRBV19 CASSIDGPGDTEAFF TGTGCCAGTAGTATAGATGGTCCAGGGGACACTGAAGCTTTCTTT
TRBJ2-2 - - TRBV5-4 CASSPMTRASPGELFF TGTGCCAGCAGCCCCATGACTCGGGCCTCCCCCGGGGAGCTGTTTTTT
TRBJ1-2 - - TRBV3-1/TRBV3-2 CASSRDGTGYTF TGTGCCAGCAGCCGGGACGGGACGGGCTACACCTTC
TRBJ2-6 - - TRBV11-2 CASSLGGTSPGANVLTF TGTGCCAGCAGCTTAGGTGGAACTTCCCCTGGGGCCAACGTCCTGACTTTC
TRBJ2-1 TRBD1 - TRBV2 CASTVLLVGQGLYNEQFF TGTGCCAGCACCGTTTTGTTAGTTGGACAGGGGCTCTACAATGAGCAGTTCTTC
TRBJ2-3 TRBD2 few TRBV4-1 CASSFTSGSTDTQYF TGCGCCAGCAGCTTTACTAGCGGAAGCACAGATACGCAGTATTTT
TRBJ1-2 - - TRBV27 CASSHSRTEFNYGYTF TGTGCCAGCAGTCATTCCAGGACAGAATTTAACTATGGCTACACCTTC
TRBJ2-6 - - TRBV10-3 CAISESFSGANVLTF TGTGCCATCAGTGAGTCCTTCTCTGGGGCCAACGTCCTGACTTTC
TRBJ2-2 - - TRBV5-1 CASTIDTSNTGELFF TGCGCCAGCACGATTGACACCTCGAACACCGGGGAGCTGTTTTTT
TRBJ2-1 TRBD2 - TRBV18 CASSPPSGLAGVPNEQFF TGTGCCAGCTCACCACCGAGCGGACTAGCGGGGGTACCCAATGAGCAGTTCTTC
TRBJ1-1 - - TRBV28 CASSLKNTEAFF TGTGCCAGCAGTCTTAAGAACACTGAAGCTTTCTTT
TRBJ2-1 TRBD1 once TRBV5-1 CASSYRGNEQFF TGCGCCAGCAGCTACAGGGGTAATGAGCAGTTCTTC
TRBJ2-7 TRBD2 - TRBV30 CAFLRTSGNAPLEQYF TGTGCCTTCCTCCGGACTAGCGGGAACGCGCCACTCGAGCAGTACTTC
TRBJ2-3 - - TRBV9 CASSVNADTQYF TGTGCCAGCAGCGTAAACGCAGATACGCAGTATTTT
TRBJ2-2 - - TRBV7-8 CASSPRTYGAGELFF TGTGCCAGCAGCCCACGGACGTACGGCGCCGGGGAGCTGTTTTTT
TRBJ2-5 - - TRBV5-1 CASSSPEETQYF TGCGCCAGCAGCTCCCCGGAAGAGACCCAGTACTTC
TRBJ2-7 TRBD1 - TRBV5-1 CASRGTGSYEQYF TGCGCCAGCCGGGGGACAGGGTCCTACGAGCAGTACTTC
TRBJ2-7 - - TRBV27 CASSSGQPRYEQYF TGTGCCAGCAGTTCCGGACAGCCTCGCTACGAGCAGTACTTC
TRBJ2-1 TRBD2 few TRBV5-1 CASSLGLAGNEQFF TGCGCCAGCAGCTTGGGGCTAGCGGGGAATGAGCAGTTCTTC
TRBJ2-5 - - TRBV4-2 CASSQELAYKETQYF TGTGCCAGCAGCCAAGAACTAGCTTATAAAGAGACCCAGTACTTC
TRBJ2-3 - - TRBV7-2 CASSQGPVTDTQYF TGTGCCAGCAGCCAAGGGCCGGTCACAGATACGCAGTATTTT
TRBJ2-1 - - TRBV12-3/TRBV12-4 CASTGLVHNEQFF TGTGCCAGCACCGGACTCGTCCACAATGAGCAGTTCTTC
TRBJ2-5 TRBD2 - TRBV14 CASSQDSTSGRKETQYF TGTGCCAGCAGCCAAGATAGTACTAGCGGGAGGAAAGAGACCCAGTACTTC
TRBJ2-1 TRBD2 once TRBV10-3 CAIQRAGVGGEQFF TGTGCCATTCAACGAGCGGGAGTGGGTGGTGAGCAGTTCTTC
TRBJ1-3 TRBD1 once TRBV7-9 CASSLGQGARGNTIYF TGTGCCAGCAGTTTGGGACAGGGGGCGCGGGGAAACACCATATATTTT
TRBJ1-2 - - TRBV21-1 CASSPRLRGEGYTF TGTGCCAGCAGCCCTAGGCTACGGGGCGAAGGCTACACCTTC
TRBJ1-2 TRBD1 - TRBV27 CASSSWTGAGYGYTF TGTGCCAGCAGTTCTTGGACAGGGGCGGGCTATGGCTACACCTTC
TRBJ1-1 TRBD1 - TRBV6-2/TRBV6-3 CASSYGQGGGNTEAFF TGTGCCAGCAGTTATGGACAGGGGGGTGGCAACACTGAAGCTTTCTTT
TRBJ1-1 - few TRBV18 CASSPGLNTEAFF TGTGCCAGCTCACCGGGCCTAAACACTGAAGCTTTCTTT
TRBJ1-4 - few TRBV28 CASSFDPGGRNNEKLFF TGTGCCAGCAGTTTTGATCCCGGTGGACGCAATAATGAAAAACTGTTTTTT
TRBJ2-7 - - TRBV7-9 CASSLPGRRLYF TGTGCCAGCAGCTTACCGGGACGAAGGTTATACTTC
TRBJ1-6 - once TRBV27 CASKYLGPDNSPLHF TGTGCCAGCAAATATCTAGGGCCAGATAATTCACCCCTCCACTTT
TRBJ2-3 - - TRBV27 CASSLQGWGTDTQYF TGTGCCAGCAGTTTACAGGGATGGGGGACAGATACGCAGTATTTT
TRBJ2-1 - - TRBV29-1 CSGELDTSSYNEQFF TGCAGCGGGGAACTGGACACGAGCTCCTACAATGAGCAGTTCTTC
TRBJ2-3 - - TRBV9 CASSVDPDTQYF TGTGCCAGCAGCGTAGACCCAGATACGCAGTATTTT
TRBJ1-2 - medium-sized TRBV2 CASSEPPGSLNYGYTF TGTGCCAGCAGTGAGCCCCCGGGGTCCCTTAACTATGGCTACACCTTC
TRBJ2-2 - - TRBV5-5 CASSSWTQARTGELFF TGTGCCAGCAGCTCATGGACCCAAGCGAGGACCGGGGAGCTGTTTTTT
TRBJ2-7 - - TRBV30 CAWSVSGSEQYF TGTGCCTGGAGTGTCTCGGGGTCCGAGCAGTACTTC
TRBJ2-1 - - TRBV7-2 CASSSGGTSYNEQFF TGTGCCAGCAGCTCCGGGGGTACCTCCTACAATGAGCAGTTCTTC
TRBJ2-7 - - TRBV21-1 CASSKVCGGEWEQYF TGTGCCAGCAGCAAAGTTTGCGGGGGGGAATGGGAGCAGTACTTC
TRBJ2-2 - - TRBV12-3/TRBV12-4 CASRRDTGELFF TGTGCCAGCAGAAGGGACACCGGGGAGCTGTTTTTT
TRBJ1-4 - - TRBV7-9 CASSAGQGNTEKLFF TGTGCCAGCAGCGCCGGGCAGGGGAATACTGAAAAACTGTTTTTT
TRBJ2-3 - - TRBV2 CASSDGDVWVPDTQYF TGTGCCAGCAGTGACGGGGACGTGTGGGTACCAGATACGCAGTATTTT
TRBJ1-1 - - TRBV2 CASSRNSLPNTEAFF TGTGCCAGCTCTCGTAACAGTCTGCCGAACACTGAAGCTTTCTTT
TRBJ2-5 TRBD2 - TRBV7-6 CASSPRRAGAGETQYF TGTGCCAGCAGCCCCCGGCGAGCGGGAGCGGGAGAGACCCAGTACTTC
TRBJ1-3 - - TRBV15 CATYAGDGSGNTIYF TGTGCCACCTATGCAGGGGATGGCTCTGGAAACACCATATATTTT
TRBJ1-5 - - TRBV27 CASSLQGWADQPQHF TGTGCCAGCAGTTTACAAGGCTGGGCCGATCAGCCCCAGCATTTT